This TCR beta chain came from a study of technical replicates of blood from four donors. Clones were sequenced by immunoSEQ multiplex PCR, and TCRdb holds only the in-frame ones, with some missing. The sample holds 50,000 to 55,000 clones, around 83% seen once. This CDR3 spans 11 amino acids. V was clipped by 1 base and J by 9 bases, with 4 bases between them. Germline values: CDR1 SGHAT, CDR2 FQNNGV. The sequencing input was PBMCs. The rearrangement joins TRBV11-2 to TRBJ2-1; no definite D call. This TCR was recovered from a human donor in good health. Some clones in this sample may be carry-over from other donors' samples. The CDR3 reads CASSLVREQFF. The DNA for the CDR3 is TGTGCCAGCAGCTTAGTTCGTGAGCAGTTCTTC.